This TCR beta chain stems from a study of blood T cells in healthy people across ages. Study-wide context: The template switching approach captured approximately one barcoded beta molecule for every two T cells.

Points on this clonotype: The antigen remains undetermined.

Germline lookup yields CDR1 MNHEY and CDR2 SVGEGT. CDR3 size: 15 residues. Trimming cost V 3 bases and J 6 bases, with 15 bases left between them. With a J-beta primer mix and a sample-barcoded 5' primer, a second PCR ran about 7 to 11 cycles. From the 5' RACE reads, TCRdb called clonotypes with MiXCR, one entry per CDR3 protein. Among about 1.5 million distinct CDR3 sequences listed, 35% to 45% were seen once. Study results and limitations: Estimated diversity that came from one million T cells was considered an underestimate.

This sequence joins TRBV6-2 or TRBV6-3 and TRBJ2-1, with D maybe TRBD2 (5 bases). The TCR comes from a woman between 18 and 29 years old in good health. Input material: blood. The CDR3 loop is CASSYVSGSFNEQFF. For the CDR3, the DNA is TGTGCCAGCAGTTATGTCTCGGGAAGCTTCAATGAGCAGTTCTTC.